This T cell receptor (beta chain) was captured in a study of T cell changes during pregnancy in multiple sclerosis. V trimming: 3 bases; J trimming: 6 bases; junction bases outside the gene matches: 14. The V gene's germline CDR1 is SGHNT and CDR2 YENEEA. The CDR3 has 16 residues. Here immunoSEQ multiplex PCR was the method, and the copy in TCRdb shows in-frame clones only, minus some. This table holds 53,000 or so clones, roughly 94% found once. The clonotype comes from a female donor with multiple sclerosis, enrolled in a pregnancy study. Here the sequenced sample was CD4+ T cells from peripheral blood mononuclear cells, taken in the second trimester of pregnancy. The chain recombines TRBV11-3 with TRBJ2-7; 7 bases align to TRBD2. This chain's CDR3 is CASSLYFSGVKSEQYF. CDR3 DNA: TGTGCCAGCAGCTTGTATTTCAGCGGGGTAAAATCCGAGCAGTACTTC.